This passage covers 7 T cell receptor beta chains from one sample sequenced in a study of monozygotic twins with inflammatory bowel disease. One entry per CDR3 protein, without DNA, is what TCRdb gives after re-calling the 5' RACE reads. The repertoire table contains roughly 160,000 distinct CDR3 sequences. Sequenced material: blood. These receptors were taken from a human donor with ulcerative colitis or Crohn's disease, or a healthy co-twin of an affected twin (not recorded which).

This CDR3 is CASSEGQGLYEQYF. The V gene is TRBV14, the J gene TRBJ2-7; TCRdb picks TRBD1, but there is no DNA to check that call. Germline V CDR1 and CDR2: SGHDN, FVKESK. The CDR3 length is 14 residues.

CDR3 in amino acids: CASSGQGGYEQYF. This chain uses TRBV7-8 with TRBJ2-7; TCRdb designates TRBD1, a call that cannot be tested without DNA. The CDR3 runs to 13 residues. Germline V gene lookup returns CDR1 SGHVS and CDR2 FQNEAQ.

The CDR3: CASSPNPGGSPTDGAEAFF. This chain connects TRBV18 to TRBJ1-1. This CDR3 has 19 amino acids. Germline lookup yields CDR1 KGHSH and CDR2 LQKENI.

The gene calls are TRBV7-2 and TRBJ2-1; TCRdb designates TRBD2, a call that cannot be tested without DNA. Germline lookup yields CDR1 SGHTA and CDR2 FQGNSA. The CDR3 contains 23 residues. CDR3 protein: CASSLPRRSEASGATSSYNEQFF.

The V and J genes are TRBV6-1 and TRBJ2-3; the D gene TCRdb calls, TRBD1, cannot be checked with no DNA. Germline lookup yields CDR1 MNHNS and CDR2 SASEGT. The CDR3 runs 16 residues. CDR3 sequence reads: CASSPARDSLTDTQYF.

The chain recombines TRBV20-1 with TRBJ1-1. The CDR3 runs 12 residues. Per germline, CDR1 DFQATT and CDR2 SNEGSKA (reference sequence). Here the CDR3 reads CSARDALGEAFF.

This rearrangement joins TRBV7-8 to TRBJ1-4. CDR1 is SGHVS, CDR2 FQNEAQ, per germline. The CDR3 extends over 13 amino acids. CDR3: CASRESGFGKLFF. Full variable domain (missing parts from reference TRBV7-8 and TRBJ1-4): GAGVSQSPRYKVAKRGQDVALRCDPISGHVSLFWYQQALGQGPEFLTYFQNEAQLDKSGLPSDRFFAERPEGSVSTLKIQRTQQEDSAVYLCASRESGFGKLFFGSGTQLSVL.